Listed below are T cell receptor beta chains from one sample, sequenced in a study of blood T cell repertoires in COVID-19. Sequenced by immunoSEQ multiplex PCR; TCRdb stores in-frame clones only, minus some. The table includes 150,000 to 200,000 clones, 88% detected once. Sequencing was done on a sample of peripheral blood. These receptor sequences come from a man in his forties or fifties with active or convalescent COVID-19. Both conserved end residues are part of each CDR3. A D gene is named only where the DNA matches it firmly. Expanded clones are given a class, and other clones once, few, many or no size at all.

>TRBV7-2|TRBJ2-1|-|TRBD2
CASSLGLAGVKVKNEQFF
TGTGCCAGCAGCCTCGGACTAGCGGGAGTTAAGGTAAAGAATGAGCAGTTCTTC
>TRBV12-3/TRBV12-4|TRBJ2-1|-|-
CASSWGGEQFF
TGTGCCAGCAGTTGGGGCGGCGAGCAGTTCTTC
>TRBV5-4|TRBJ2-2|-|-
CASSLGQRNTGELFF
TGTGCCAGCAGCTTGGGACAGAGGAACACCGGGGAGCTGTTTTTT
>TRBV7-9|TRBJ1-1|-|TRBD1
CASSSNHRGGNTEAFF
TGTGCCAGCAGCTCGAACCACAGGGGCGGGAACACTGAAGCTTTCTTT
>TRBV3-1/TRBV3-2|TRBJ2-7|-|-
CASSQDRTYYEQYF
TGTGCCAGCAGCCAAGATAGGACTTACTACGAGCAGTACTTC
>TRBV19|TRBJ1-5|-|-
CASSIVRGSNQPQHF
TGTGCCAGTAGTATAGTGAGAGGTAGCAATCAGCCCCAGCATTTT
>TRBV5-1|TRBJ1-6|-|TRBD1
CASSFGDRKNSPLHF
TGCGCCAGCAGCTTCGGGGACAGGAAGAATTCACCCCTCCACTTT
>TRBV5-6|TRBJ2-7|-|TRBD2
CASSLLSGGSSYEQYF
TGTGCCAGCAGCTTACTTAGCGGGGGTAGCTCCTACGAGCAGTACTTC
>TRBV5-4|TRBJ2-1|-|TRBD2
CASRPSGGSYNEQFF
TGTGCCAGCAGACCTAGCGGGGGCTCCTACAATGAGCAGTTCTTC
>TRBV27|TRBJ2-2|-|-
CASQAGLTGELFF
TGTGCCTCTCAGGCAGGCCTGACCGGGGAGCTGTTTTTT
>TRBV19|TRBJ1-5|-|-
CASSPRILSNQPQHF
TGTGCCAGTAGCCCCCGTATCCTTAGCAATCAGCCCCAGCATTTT
>TRBV5-1|TRBJ1-6|-|-
CASSSRETDNSPLHF
TGCGCCAGCAGCAGCAGGGAAACGGATAATTCACCCCTCCACTTT
>TRBV3-1/TRBV3-2|TRBJ2-3|-|TRBD2
CASSQGYSGRAADTQYF
TGTGCCAGCAGCCAAGGATATAGCGGGAGGGCCGCAGATACGCAGTATTTT
>TRBV5-6|TRBJ1-3|-|-
CASSIPGGSGNTIYF
TGTGCCAGCAGCATCCCTGGGGGGTCTGGAAACACCATATATTTT
>TRBV9|TRBJ2-5|many|TRBD2
CASSLGLAGGLETQYF
TGTGCCAGCAGCTTAGGACTAGCGGGAGGGTTAGAGACCCAGTACTTC
>TRBV7-2|TRBJ1-3|-|-
CASSLGNTIYF
TGTGCCAGCAGTCTCGGAAACACCATATATTTT
>TRBV28|TRBJ1-5|-|TRBD1
CASHRGGQPQHF
TGTGCCAGCCACAGGGGCGGTCAGCCCCAGCATTTT
>TRBV11-2|TRBJ2-3|-|TRBD2
CASSWGTSGPGDTQYF
TGTGCCAGCAGCTGGGGGACTAGCGGGCCGGGAGATACGCAGTATTTT
>TRBV9|TRBJ2-7|once|-
CASSAQTASYEQYF
TGTGCCAGCAGCGCTCAGACAGCCTCCTACGAGCAGTACTTC
>TRBV18|TRBJ1-1|-|-
CASSYDRQITEAFF
TGTGCCAGCTCATATGACAGACAAATCACTGAAGCTTTCTTT
>TRBV4-1|TRBJ2-1|-|-
CASSHGLSLEYEQFF
TGCGCCAGCAGCCATGGACTCTCCCTGGAGTATGAGCAGTTCTTC
>TRBV7-8|TRBJ1-4|few|TRBD1
CASSLLQGADEKLFF
TGTGCCAGCAGCTTACTACAGGGGGCGGACGAAAAACTGTTTTTT
>TRBV6-4|TRBJ2-1|-|TRBD1
CASGGTGYNEQFF
TGTGCCAGCGGCGGGACAGGGTACAATGAGCAGTTCTTC
>TRBV28|TRBJ1-5|-|TRBD1
CASSPRRGTGHGQPQHF
TGTGCCAGCAGTCCCCGTCGTGGGACAGGGCACGGTCAGCCCCAGCATTTT
>TRBV24-1|TRBJ1-2|-|-
CATSDSPHGGNGYTF
TGTGCCACCAGTGATTCGCCCCATGGGGGGAATGGCTACACCTTC
>TRBV6-5|TRBJ1-1|-|-
CASSYSTGWTEAFF
TGTGCCAGCAGTTACTCGACCGGGTGGACTGAAGCTTTCTTT
>TRBV7-3|TRBJ2-1|-|TRBD2
CASSLKPGLASEQFF
TGTGCCAGCAGCTTAAAACCGGGACTAGCGAGTGAGCAGTTCTTC
>TRBV29-1|TRBJ1-3|-|-
CSVEQRGPGNTIYF
TGCAGCGTTGAACAAAGGGGTCCAGGAAACACCATATATTTT
>TRBV28|TRBJ1-5|-|TRBD1
CASNPSGAGGKNQPQHF
TGTGCCAGCAACCCCTCGGGGGCAGGGGGTAAAAATCAGCCCCAGCATTTT
>TRBV6-5|TRBJ2-7|once|TRBD2
CASRRTSGSYEQYF
TGTGCCAGCAGGAGGACTAGCGGGAGCTACGAGCAGTACTTC
>TRBV18|TRBJ2-1|few|-
CASSPRLEEQFF
TGTGCCAGCTCACCAAGACTCGAAGAGCAGTTCTTC
>TRBV5-3|TRBJ1-4|-|-
CARSLVQEIEKLFF
TGTGCCAGAAGCTTGGTACAGGAGATTGAAAAACTGTTTTTT
>TRBV2|TRBJ1-5|-|TRBD1
CASSGGKGAGNQPQHF
TGTGCCAGCAGCGGTGGGAAGGGGGCTGGCAATCAGCCCCAGCATTTT
>TRBV28|TRBJ2-7|-|TRBD2
CASSQTSGPSGKQYF
TGTGCCAGCAGTCAGACTAGCGGGCCATCCGGAAAGCAGTACTTC
>TRBV28|TRBJ1-4|-|-
CASTIAGVNEKLFF
TGTGCCAGCACAATAGCGGGGGTTAATGAAAAACTGTTTTTT